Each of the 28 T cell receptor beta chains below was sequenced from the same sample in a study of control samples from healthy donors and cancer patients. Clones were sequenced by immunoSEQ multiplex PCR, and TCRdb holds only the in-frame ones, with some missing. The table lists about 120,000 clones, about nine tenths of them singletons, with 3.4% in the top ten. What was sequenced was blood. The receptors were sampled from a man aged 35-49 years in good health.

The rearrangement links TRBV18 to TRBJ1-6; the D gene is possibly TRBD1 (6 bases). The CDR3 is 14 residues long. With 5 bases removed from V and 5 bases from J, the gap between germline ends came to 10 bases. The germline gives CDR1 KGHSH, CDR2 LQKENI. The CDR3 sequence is CASSRDKNNSPLHF. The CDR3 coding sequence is TGTGCCAGCTCAAGGGACAAAAATAATTCACCCCTCCACTTT.

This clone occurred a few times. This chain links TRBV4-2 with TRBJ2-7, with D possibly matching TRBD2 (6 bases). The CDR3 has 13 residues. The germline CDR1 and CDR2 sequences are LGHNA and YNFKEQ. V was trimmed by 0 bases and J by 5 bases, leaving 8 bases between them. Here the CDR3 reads CASSQEWGDEQYF. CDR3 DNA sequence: TGTGCCAGCAGCCAAGAGTGGGGGGACGAGCAGTACTTC.

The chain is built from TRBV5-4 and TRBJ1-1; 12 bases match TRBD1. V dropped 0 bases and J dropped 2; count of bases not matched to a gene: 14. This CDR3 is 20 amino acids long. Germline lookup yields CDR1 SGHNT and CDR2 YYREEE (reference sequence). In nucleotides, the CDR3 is TGTGCCAGCAGCTTGGGATACCCTCGGGGACAGGGGGCGTTTAACACTGAAGCTTTCTTT. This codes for CASSLGYPRGQGAFNTEAFF.

CDR3 in amino acids: CASSPTASRKTNRVNEKLFF. In DNA form, the CDR3 reads TGCGCCAGCAGCCCAACAGCCTCCCGAAAAACTAATCGGGTTAATGAAAAACTGTTTTTT. The chain combines TRBV4-1 with TRBJ1-4, with D unclear. The CDR3 length is 20 residues. Germline V CDR1 and CDR2: MGHRA, YSYEKL. The V end lost 4 bases, the J end lost 4 bases, and 28 bases lay between the germline ends.

The DNA for the CDR3 is TGCGCCAGCAGCCAAGAAAGCGACAGGCACTACGAGCAGTACTTC. Protein: CASSQESDRHYEQYF. This rearrangement joins TRBV4-1 to TRBJ2-7, with a possible D match to TRBD1 (6 bases). Looked up from germline, CDR1 is MGHRA and CDR2 is YSYEKL. V was cut by 0 bases and J by 3 bases, with 12 bases left in between. The CDR3 runs 15 residues.

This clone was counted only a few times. The CDR3 region has the DNA TGTGCCAGCAGCTCCGGGACTAGCGGGGGCAATGAGCAGTTCTTC. Protein sequence: CASSSGTSGGNEQFF. The rearrangement joins TRBV7-8 to TRBJ2-1; TRBD2 agrees at 14 bases. Germline V lookup: CDR1 SGHVS, CDR2 FQNEAQ. CDR3 length equals 15 residues. V lost 4 bases to trimming and J lost 6 bases; unmatched junction nucleotides: 2.

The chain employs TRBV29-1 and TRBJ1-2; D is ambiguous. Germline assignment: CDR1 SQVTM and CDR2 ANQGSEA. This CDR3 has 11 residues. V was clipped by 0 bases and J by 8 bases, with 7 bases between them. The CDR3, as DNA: TGCAGCGTTGAAGATAGTTGGGGCTACACCTTC. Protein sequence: CSVEDSWGYTF.

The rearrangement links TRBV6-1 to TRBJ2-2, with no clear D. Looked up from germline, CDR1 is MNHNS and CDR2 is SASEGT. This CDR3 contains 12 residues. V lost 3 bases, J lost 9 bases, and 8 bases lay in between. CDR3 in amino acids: CASSDAGRELFF. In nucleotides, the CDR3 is TGTGCCAGCAGTGACGCAGGCCGGGAGCTGTTTTTT.

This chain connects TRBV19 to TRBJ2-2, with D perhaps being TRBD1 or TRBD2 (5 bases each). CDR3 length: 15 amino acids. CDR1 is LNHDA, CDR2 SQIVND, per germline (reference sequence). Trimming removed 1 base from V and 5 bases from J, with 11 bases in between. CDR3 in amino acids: CASSIAGGSTGELFF. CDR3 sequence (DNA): TGTGCCAGTAGTATAGCTGGGGGTTCGACCGGGGAGCTGTTTTTT.

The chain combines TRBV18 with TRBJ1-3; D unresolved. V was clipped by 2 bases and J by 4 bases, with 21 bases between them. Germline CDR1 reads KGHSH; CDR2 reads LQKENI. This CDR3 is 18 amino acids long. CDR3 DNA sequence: TGTGCCAGCTCACCAATCAGCCTGTCACAATTAGTCGGAAACACCATATATTTT. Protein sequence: CASSPISLSQLVGNTIYF.

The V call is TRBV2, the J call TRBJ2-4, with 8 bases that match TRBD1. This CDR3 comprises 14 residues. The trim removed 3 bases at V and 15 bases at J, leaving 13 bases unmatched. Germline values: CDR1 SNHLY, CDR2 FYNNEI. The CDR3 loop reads CASSDRAGGVLSYF. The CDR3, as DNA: TGTGCCAGCAGTGATAGGGCAGGGGGCGTCCTTTCGTACTTC.

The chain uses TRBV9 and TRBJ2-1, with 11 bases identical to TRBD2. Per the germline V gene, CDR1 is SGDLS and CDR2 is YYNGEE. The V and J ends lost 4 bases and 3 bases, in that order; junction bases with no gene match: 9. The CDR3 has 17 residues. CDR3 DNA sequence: TGTGCCAGCAGCTCCCATTCTAGCGGGGGGATCTACAATGAGCAGTTCTTC. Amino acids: CASSSHSSGGIYNEQFF.

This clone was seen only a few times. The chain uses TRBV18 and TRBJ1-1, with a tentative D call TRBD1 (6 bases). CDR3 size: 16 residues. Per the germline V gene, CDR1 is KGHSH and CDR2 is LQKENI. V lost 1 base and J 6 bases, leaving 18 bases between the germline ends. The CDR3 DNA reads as TGTGCCAGCTCACCACGACAGTCAAAGGGGGTACCTGAAGCTTTCTTT. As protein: CASSPRQSKGVPEAFF. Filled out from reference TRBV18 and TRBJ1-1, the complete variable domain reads NAGVMQNPRHLVRRRGQEARLRCSPMKGHSHVYWYRQLPEEGLKFMVYLQKENIIDESGMPKERFSAEFPKEGPSILRIQQVVRGDSAAYFCASSPRQSKGVPEAFFGQGTRLTVV.

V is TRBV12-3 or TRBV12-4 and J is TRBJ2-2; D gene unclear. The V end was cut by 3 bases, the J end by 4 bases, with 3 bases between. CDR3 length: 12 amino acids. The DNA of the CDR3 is TGTGCCAGCAGTTTGTTCACCGGGGAGCTGTTTTTT. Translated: CASSLFTGELFF.

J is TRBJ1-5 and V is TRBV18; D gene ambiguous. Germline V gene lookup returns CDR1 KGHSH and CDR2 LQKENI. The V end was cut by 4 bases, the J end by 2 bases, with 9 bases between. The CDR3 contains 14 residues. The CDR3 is CASSQGVGNQPQHF. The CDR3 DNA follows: TGTGCCAGCTCACAGGGTGTTGGCAATCAGCCCCAGCATTTT. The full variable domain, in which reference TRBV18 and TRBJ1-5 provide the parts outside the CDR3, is NAGVMQNPRHLVRRRGQEARLRCSPMKGHSHVYWYRQLPEEGLKFMVYLQKENIIDESGMPKERFSAEFPKEGPSILRIQQVVRGDSAAYFCASSQGVGNQPQHFGDGTRLSIL.

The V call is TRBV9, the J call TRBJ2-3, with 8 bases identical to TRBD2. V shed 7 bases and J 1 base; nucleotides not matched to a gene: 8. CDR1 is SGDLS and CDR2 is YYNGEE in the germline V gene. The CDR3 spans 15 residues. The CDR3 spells CASPGGGPRTDTQYF. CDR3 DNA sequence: TGTGCCAGCCCCGGGGGGGGGCCCCGCACAGATACGCAGTATTTT.

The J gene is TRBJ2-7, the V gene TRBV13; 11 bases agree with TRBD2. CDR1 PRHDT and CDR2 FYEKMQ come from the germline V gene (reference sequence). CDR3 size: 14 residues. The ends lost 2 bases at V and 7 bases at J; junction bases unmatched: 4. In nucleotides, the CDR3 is TGTGCCAGCAGCTTACGGCTAGCGGGGGGAGAGCAGTACTTC. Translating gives CASSLRLAGGEQYF.

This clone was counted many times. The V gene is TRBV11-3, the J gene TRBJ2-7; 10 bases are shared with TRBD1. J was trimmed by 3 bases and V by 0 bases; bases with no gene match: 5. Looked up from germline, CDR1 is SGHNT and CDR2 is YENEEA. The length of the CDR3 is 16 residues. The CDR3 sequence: CASSLEQTGGNYEQYF. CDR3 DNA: TGTGCCAGCAGCTTAGAACAGACAGGGGGCAACTACGAGCAGTACTTC.

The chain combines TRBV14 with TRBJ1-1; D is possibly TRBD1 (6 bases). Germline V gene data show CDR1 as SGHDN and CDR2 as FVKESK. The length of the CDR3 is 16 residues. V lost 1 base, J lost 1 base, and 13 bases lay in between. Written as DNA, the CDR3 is TGTGCCAGCAGCCAAGTATTGCAGGGGCGGAACACTGAAGCTTTCTTT. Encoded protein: CASSQVLQGRNTEAFF.

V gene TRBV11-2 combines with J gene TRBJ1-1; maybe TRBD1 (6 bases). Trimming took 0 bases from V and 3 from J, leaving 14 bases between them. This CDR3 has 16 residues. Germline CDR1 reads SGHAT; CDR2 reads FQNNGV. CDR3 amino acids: CASSLDVLQGYTEAFF. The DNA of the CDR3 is TGTGCCAGCAGCTTAGATGTCCTGCAGGGGTACACTGAAGCTTTCTTT.

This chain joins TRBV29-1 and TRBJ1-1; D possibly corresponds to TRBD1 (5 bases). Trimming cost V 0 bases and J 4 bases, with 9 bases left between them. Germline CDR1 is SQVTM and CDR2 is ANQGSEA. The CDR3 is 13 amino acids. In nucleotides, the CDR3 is TGCAGCGTTGAAGAGGAGGGGATCACTGAAGCTTTCTTT. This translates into CSVEEEGITEAFF.

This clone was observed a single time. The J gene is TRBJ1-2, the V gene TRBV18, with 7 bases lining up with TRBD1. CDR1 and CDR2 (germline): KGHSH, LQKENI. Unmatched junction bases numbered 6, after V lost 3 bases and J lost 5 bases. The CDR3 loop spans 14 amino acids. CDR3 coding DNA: TGTGCCAGCTCACCCGACAGGGCGCAATATGGCTACACCTTC. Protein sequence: CASSPDRAQYGYTF.

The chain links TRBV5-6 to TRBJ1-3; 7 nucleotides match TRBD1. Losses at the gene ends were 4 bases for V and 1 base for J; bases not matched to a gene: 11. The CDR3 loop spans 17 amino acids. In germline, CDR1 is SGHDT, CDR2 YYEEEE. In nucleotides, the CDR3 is TGTGCCAGCAGCAACGTGAAAGACAGGGTGTCTGGAAACACCATATATTTT. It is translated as CASSNVKDRVSGNTIYF.

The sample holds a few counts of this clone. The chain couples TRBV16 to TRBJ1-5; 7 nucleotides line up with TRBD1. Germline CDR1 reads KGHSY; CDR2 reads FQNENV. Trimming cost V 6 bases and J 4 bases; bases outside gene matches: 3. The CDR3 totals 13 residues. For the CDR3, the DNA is TGTGCCAGCAGTTTACAGGGGAATCAGCCCCAGCATTTT. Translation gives CASSLQGNQPQHF.

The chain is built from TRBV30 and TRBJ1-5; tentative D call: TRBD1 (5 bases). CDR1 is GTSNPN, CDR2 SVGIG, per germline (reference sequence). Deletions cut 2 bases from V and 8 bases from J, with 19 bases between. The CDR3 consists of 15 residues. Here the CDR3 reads CAWSKGRGRVEPQHF. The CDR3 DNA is TGTGCCTGGAGTAAGGGAAGGGGAAGGGTAGAGCCCCAGCATTTT. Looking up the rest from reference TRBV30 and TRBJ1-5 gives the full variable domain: SQTIHQWPATLVQPVGSPLSLECTVEGTSNPNLYWYRQAAGRGLQLLFYSVGIGQISSEVPQNLSASRPQDRQFILSSKKLLLSDSGFYLCAWSKGRGRVEPQHFGDGTRLSIL.

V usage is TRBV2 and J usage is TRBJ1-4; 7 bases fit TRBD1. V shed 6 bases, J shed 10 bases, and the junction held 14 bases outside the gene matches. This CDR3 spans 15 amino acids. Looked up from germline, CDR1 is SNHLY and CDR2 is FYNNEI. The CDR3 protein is CASRPETGIIGKLFF. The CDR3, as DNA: TGTGCCAGCAGGCCGGAGACAGGGATTATAGGAAAACTGTTTTTT.

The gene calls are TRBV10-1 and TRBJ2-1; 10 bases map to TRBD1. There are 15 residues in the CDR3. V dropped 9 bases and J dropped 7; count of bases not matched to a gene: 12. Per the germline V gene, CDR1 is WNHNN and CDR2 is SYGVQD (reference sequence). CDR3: CASSPPGQGFNEQFF. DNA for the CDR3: TGCGCCAGTTCACCACCGGGACAGGGGTTTAATGAGCAGTTCTTC.

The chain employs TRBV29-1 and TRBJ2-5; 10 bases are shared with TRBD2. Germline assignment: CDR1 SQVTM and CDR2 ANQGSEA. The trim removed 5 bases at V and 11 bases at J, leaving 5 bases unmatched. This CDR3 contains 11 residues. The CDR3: CSVTSGEPQYF. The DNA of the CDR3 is TGCAGCGTTACTAGCGGGGAACCTCAGTACTTC. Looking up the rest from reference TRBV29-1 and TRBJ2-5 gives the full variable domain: SAVISQKPSRDICQRGTSLTIQCQVDSQVTMMFWYRQQPGQSLTLIATANQGSEATYESGFVIDKFPISRPNLTFSTLTVSNMSPEDSSIYLCSVTSGEPQYFGPGTRLLVL.